One and the same sample provided the 11 T cell receptor beta chains below, sequenced in a study of blood T cell repertoires in COVID-19. Profiling relied on immunoSEQ multiplex PCR, and the TCRdb table lists in-frame clones only, not all of them. The sample records 150,000 to 200,000 clones, around 80% being singletons. The material sequenced was PBMCs or T cells enriched from blood (not recorded which). All receptors come from a man in his forties who had recovered from COVID-19.

The chain uses TRBV5-1 and TRBJ1-3; D not resolved. The CDR3 extends over 15 amino acids. Trimming cost V 4 bases and J 0 bases, with 11 bases left between them. CDR1 and CDR2 (germline): SGHRS, YFSETQ. The CDR3 bases are TGCGCCAGCAGCCCTCTCCCCCGCTCTGGAAACACCATATATTTT. This gives the protein CASSPLPRSGNTIYF.

This clone was seen more than once but under ten times. The CDR3 protein is CASKIRDRRDTF. The CDR3 coding sequence is TGTGCCAGCAAAATCCGGGACCGGAGGGACACCTTC. V gene TRBV2 combines with J gene TRBJ1-2, with D possibly being TRBD1 (5 bases). The CDR3 extends over 12 amino acids. The germline V gene has CDR1 SNHLY and CDR2 FYNNEI. Trimming removed 7 bases from V and 12 bases from J, with 18 bases in between.

The chain has TRBV7-2 and TRBJ2-1; D is possibly TRBD1 (6 bases). CDR1 and CDR2 from the germline V gene are SGHTA and FQGNSA. The V and J ends lost 2 bases and 5 bases respectively, with 10 bases between them. The CDR3 is 14 amino acids. The CDR3 DNA sequence: TGTGCCAGCAGCTTAACGGCAGGGGACAATGAGCAGTTCTTC. Translating it yields CASSLTAGDNEQFF. Based on the CDR3 plus reference TRBV7-2 and TRBJ2-1, the full variable domain is GAGVSQSPSNKVTEKGKDVELRCDPISGHTALYWYRQSLGQGLEFLIYFQGNSAPDKSGLPSDRFSAERTGGSVSTLTIQRTQQEDSAVYLCASSLTAGDNEQFFGPGTRLTVL.

CDR3 in amino acids: CASSQAAVIQETQYF. In nucleotides, the CDR3 is TGTGCCAGCAGCCAAGCCGCGGTGATCCAAGAGACCCAGTACTTC. This rearrangement joins TRBV14 to TRBJ2-5; D is unclear. The germline V gene has CDR1 SGHDN and CDR2 FVKESK. This CDR3 spans 15 amino acids. V gave up 1 base and J gave up 1 base, with 10 bases separating them.

The gene calls are TRBV2 and TRBJ2-7; D call uncertain. The CDR3 contains 9 residues. Germline V gene data show CDR1 as SNHLY and CDR2 as FYNNEI. V lost 9 bases to trimming and J lost 4 bases, with 4 bases between them. As DNA, the CDR3 is TGTGCCAGAGCATACGAGCAGTACGTC. Its protein is CARAYEQYV.

V usage is TRBV9 and J usage is TRBJ2-5, with TRBD1 identical over 7 bases. The V gene's germline CDR1 is SGDLS and CDR2 YYNGEE. This CDR3 has 17 amino acids. With 3 bases clipped from V and 7 bases from J, the junction kept 18 bases outside the gene matches. CDR3 DNA sequence: TGTGCCAGCAGCGAGTCTGCCGGGACAGACCTCCTTGGGACCCAGTACTTC. Translation gives CASSESAGTDLLGTQYF.

V usage is TRBV10-1 and J usage is TRBJ2-1; D perhaps matches TRBD2 (5 bases). The CDR3 sequence is 15 residues long. Germline V gives CDR1 WNHNN, CDR2 SYGVQD (reference sequence). V lost 5 bases, J lost 4 bases, and 15 bases lay in between. This CDR3 reads CASSRGSTAYNEQFF. The CDR3 bases are TGCGCCAGCAGTCGAGGGTCTACGGCGTACAATGAGCAGTTCTTC.

V and J are TRBV6-5 and TRBJ1-2; TRBD1 agrees at 9 bases. The junction had 11 bases not matched to a gene; V was cut back by 7 bases and J by 8 bases. CDR3 size: 14 residues. Germline CDR1 MNHEY, CDR2 SVGAGI. DNA for the CDR3: TGTGCCAGCATTCCCACAGGGGGCCGGGGCGGCTACACCTTC. This translates into CASIPTGGRGGYTF.

V usage is TRBV5-1 and J usage is TRBJ2-5, with 10 bases fitting TRBD2. Per the germline V gene, CDR1 is SGHRS and CDR2 is YFSETQ. The junction had 3 bases not matched to a gene; V was cut back by 4 bases and J by 0 bases. The CDR3 length is 15 residues. CDR3 sequence (DNA): TGCGCCAGCAGCCGAACTAGCGGGGACCAAGAGACCCAGTACTTC. It is translated as CASSRTSGDQETQYF.

The chain is built from TRBV10-3 and TRBJ1-2; D is perhaps TRBD1 (5 bases). V gave up 0 bases and J gave up 4 bases, with 12 bases separating them. The CDR3 is 15 residues long. CDR1 and CDR2 (germline): ENHRY, SYGVKD. DNA for the CDR3: TGTGCCATCAGTGAGTCGCAGGGCTCACCCTATGGCTACACCTTC. As protein: CAISESQGSPYGYTF.

The chain employs TRBV2 and TRBJ2-1, with 10 bases lining up with TRBD2. From germline, CDR1 is SNHLY and CDR2 FYNNEI. There are 16 residues in the CDR3. Germline trimming cut 8 bases from V and 7 bases from J; bases unmatched to any gene: 14. The CDR3 nucleotides read TGTGCCAGCCCAAATGGGGAGCGGGGGGGCCTTAATGAGCAGTTCTTC. It is translated as CASPNGERGGLNEQFF.